The clone carrying this T cell receptor beta chain was detected only a few times. The use of a sample-barcoded 5' primer and a J-beta primer mix characterized a second PCR of 7 to 11 cycles. TCRdb re-called the 5' RACE reads through MiXCR, storing one row per CDR3 protein. Among 800,000 to 950,000 distinct CDR3 sequences, almost 30% were seen once, and the ten largest hold around 9.6%. The CDR3 spans 12 residues. The V and J ends lost 0 bases and 10 bases respectively, with 10 bases between them. From germline, CDR1 is DFQATT and CDR2 SNEGSKA (reference sequence). This sample was taken from a study of blood T cells in healthy people across ages. These same records also appear under a second study, on T cells of mothers and their children.

The V gene is TRBV20-1, the J gene TRBJ2-1; D gene ambiguous. The source is a woman aged 40 to 50 in good health. Source material: blood. CDR3: CSARDGRTEQFF. CDR3 nucleotides: TGCAGTGCTAGAGATGGAAGGACGGAGCAGTTCTTC.